The TCR beta chain described here comes from a study of CD8+CD57+ T cells in acquired aplastic anemia. Regarding the study as a whole: About 27 CD8+ CDR3 sequences were shared between patients and controls.

Genomic DNA templated the TCR beta VDJ and CDR3 profiling. TCRdb ran MiXCR on the reads and lists one entry per CDR3 protein. The sample has hundreds of thousands of distinct CDR3 sequences, about 70% seen once; the top ten hold 3% to 4.5%. This clonotype has just one count. Its antigen is undetermined. The CDR3 is 16 residues long. The germline gives CDR1 SGHTA, CDR2 FQGNSA. The sample consisted of sorted CD4+, CD8+, or CD8+CD57+ T cells (not recorded which) from PBMCs. This chain connects TRBV7-2 to TRBJ2-1, with TRBD2 identical over 13 bases. The J call may be faulty, since TRBJ2-5 better matches the DNA end. The receptor comes from a human donor in good health, serving as a control. CDR3 nucleotides: TGTGCCAGCAGCTACACTAGCGGGGGGGCGGGAGAGACCCAGTACTTC. This encodes CASSYTSGGAGETQYF.